This T cell receptor (beta chain) was retrieved from a study of blood T cells in healthy people across ages (dated by TCRdb to the mid-2010s). Some background on the complete study: In model experiments, roughly one uniquely barcoded TCR beta cDNA molecule per two T cells was captured by template switching. To track age-related changes in TCR beta repertoire diversity, the study relied on deep sequencing normalized with unique cDNA molecular identifiers. For two donors (one aged 18 to 29 and one aged 80 or older), the study analyzed two additional independent replicas of 1 million unique cDNA reads from the same blood draw. Donors of different ages were randomly distributed across sequencing lanes to avoid experimental bias. Four age groups were formed from the donors: young (average about 16 years), middle-aged (approximately 39), aged (62) and long-lived (about 80). Study-level results and caveats: Observed TCR beta diversity per million T cells fell roughly linearly with age, and a significant reduction was already apparent by age roughly 41. Estimates of total diversity based on one million sequenced T cells were considered lower bounds and underestimates. There was a strong correlation between observed TCR beta diversity and the percentage of naive T cells measured by flow cytometry. The CMV infection status of donors was not known, potentially confounding age-related changes in expanded clonotypes. Compared with the aged group, the long-lived group had more naive CD4+ T cells, fewer expanded clones and increased TCR diversity, a pattern suggesting age selection. Because profiling used bulk unsorted PBMCs, naive and antigen-experienced compartments could not be compared conclusively.

Library prep was done by 5' RACE. The sequencer listed for this sample is Illumina HiSeq 2500. A second 7 to 11 cycle PCR used a sample-barcoded 5' primer and a J-beta primer mix. Each TCR beta cDNA molecule received a unique molecular identifier from a template-switch 5' adaptor carrying 12 random nucleotides. Each sample yielded at least 3 million CDR3-containing paired-end reads. All of the RNA was converted into first-strand cDNA using the Mint cDNA synthesis kit, with a TRBC-specific oligonucleotide serving as the primer. Following uracil-DNA glycosylase treatment, a first 18-cycle PCR with universal primers M1SS and BC2_uni_R was performed on all cDNA. The original pipeline was this. Each sample was normalized by randomly selecting 1 million high-quality reads, each carrying a distinct molecular identifier. Reads with shared molecular identifiers were discarded instead of being binned into consensus sequences. MiTCR, set to a Q25 quality threshold and the strictest error-elimination algorithm, was used for CDR3 identification, clonotype clustering and error correction. A nonparametric unseen species model with Euler transformation was used to estimate a lower bound on total TCR beta diversity. TCRdb redid the processing of the public reads, applying fastp at Q25 and MiXCR, and retained in-frame beta chains. All rows with the same CDR3 protein become a single entry with the most common DNA and genes. The V and J calls were not made by the authors but by TCRdb's processing. The sample records 600,000 to 800,000 distinct CDR3 sequences, around 52% of which are singletons. The ten most abundant clones make up roughly 13% of the sample.

For this chain, trimming is 2 bases at the V end and 1 base at the J end, and the number of junction bases without a gene match is 7. Measured from the cysteine to the phenylalanine, the CDR3 is 17 residues long. Of the read, only the CDR3 DNA is kept; its 51 bases are in frame from base 1. The donors were some 36 Caucasian individuals from Russia, aged roughly 6 to 100 years, who were systemically healthy. Each donor gave about 11 milliliters of peripheral blood, drawn into EDTA-treated Vacutainer tubes. Ficoll-Paque density-gradient centrifugation was used to isolate PBMCs, with at least 6.5 million per sample. Total RNA, at least 6 micrograms per sample, was extracted from PBMCs with Trizol reagent. For every donor, an aliquot of PBMCs went through flow cytometry to measure the percentages of naive CD45RAhigh/CD27high T cells. Remarks on this clonotype: Its antigen is not yet known. Base qualities are not recorded, but no much larger clone differs from it by a single base.

Specimen: blood. This TCR was recovered from a woman older than 75 in good health. The rearranged chain carries TRBV12-3 or TRBV12-4 and TRBJ2-1, with 8 middle bases fitting TRBD2. The CDR3 region reads CASSLSRGGLSYNEQFF. The DNA sequence reads TGTGCCAGCAGTTTAAGTCGGGGGGGCCTATCCTACAATGAGCAGTTCTTC.